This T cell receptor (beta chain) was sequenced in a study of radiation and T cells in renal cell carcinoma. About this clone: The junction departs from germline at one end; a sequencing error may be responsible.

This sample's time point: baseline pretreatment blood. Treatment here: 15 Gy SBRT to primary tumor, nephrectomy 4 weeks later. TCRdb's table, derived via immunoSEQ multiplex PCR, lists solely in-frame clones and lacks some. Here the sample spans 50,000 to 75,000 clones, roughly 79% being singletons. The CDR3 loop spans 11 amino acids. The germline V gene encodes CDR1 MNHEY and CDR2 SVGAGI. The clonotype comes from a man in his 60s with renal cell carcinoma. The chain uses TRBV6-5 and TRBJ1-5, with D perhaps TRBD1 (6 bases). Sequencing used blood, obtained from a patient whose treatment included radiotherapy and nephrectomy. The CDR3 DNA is TGTGCCAGCAGTCTCAGACAGGATTGGTATTTT. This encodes CASSLRQDWYF.